A selection of T cell receptor beta chains follows, all from one sample in a study of CD4+ T cells in melanoma. TCRdb's copy holds only in-frame clones and misses some; the assay was immunoSEQ multiplex PCR. This sample yields more than 10,000 clones, of which roughly 60% are seen a single time; approximately 13% belongs to the top ten. Sequences were obtained from cells from a culture (not recorded whether cultured in vitro). The receptors were sampled from a human donor with melanoma. Both conserved end residues are part of each CDR3. Each record gives: CDR3 protein, CDR3 DNA, D gene, clone size, J gene, V gene. A D gene is named only where the DNA matches it firmly. Where a row states a size, it is once, few, many or the class of an expanded clone; other rows omit it.

cdr3_aa: CASSPGLVGDTQYF
cdr3_nt: TGTGCCAGCAGTCCGGGACTAGTCGGGGATACGCAGTATTTT
d_call: TRBD2
clone_size: .
j_call: TRBJ2-3
v_call: TRBV2

cdr3_aa: CASSEIWDAVYGYTF
cdr3_nt: TGTGCCAGCAGTGAAATTTGGGACGCAGTATATGGCTACACCTTC
d_call: .
clone_size: few
j_call: TRBJ1-2
v_call: TRBV6-1

cdr3_aa: CASKADGTLEYF
cdr3_nt: TGTGCCAGCAAAGCCGACGGCACTTTAGAGTATTTT
d_call: .
clone_size: .
j_call: TRBJ2-3
v_call: TRBV2

cdr3_aa: CASSTLGSGQETQYF
cdr3_nt: TGTGCCAGTAGTACGCTCGGGAGCGGTCAAGAGACCCAGTACTTC
d_call: .
clone_size: .
j_call: TRBJ2-5
v_call: TRBV19

cdr3_aa: CASSVAGATDTQYF
cdr3_nt: TGCGCCAGCAGTGTAGCGGGAGCCACAGATACGCAGTATTTT
d_call: TRBD2
clone_size: .
j_call: TRBJ2-3
v_call: TRBV10-1

cdr3_aa: CASSFYGENYGYTF
cdr3_nt: TGTGCCAGCAGCTTTTATGGGGAAAACTATGGCTACACCTTC
d_call: .
clone_size: .
j_call: TRBJ1-2
v_call: TRBV7-2

cdr3_aa: CASIRDRQETQYF
cdr3_nt: TGTGCCAGCATACGGGACAGACAAGAGACCCAGTACTTC
d_call: TRBD1
clone_size: .
j_call: TRBJ2-5
v_call: TRBV18

cdr3_aa: CASDLGGVNTEAFF
cdr3_nt: TGTGCCAGCGACCTCGGGGGGGTGAACACTGAAGCTTTCTTT
d_call: .
clone_size: .
j_call: TRBJ1-1
v_call: TRBV5-5

cdr3_aa: CASSRIKGASLAFF
cdr3_nt: TGTGCCAGCAGCCGTATAAAGGGGGCGAGTCTAGCTTTCTTT
d_call: TRBD1
clone_size: few
j_call: TRBJ1-1
v_call: TRBV9

cdr3_aa: CASSLDNYRNQPQHF
cdr3_nt: TGCGCCAGCAGCTTGGACAACTATCGCAATCAGCCCCAGCATTTT
d_call: .
clone_size: few
j_call: TRBJ1-5
v_call: TRBV5-1

cdr3_aa: CASRPPGLSTDTQYF
cdr3_nt: TGTGCCAGTAGGCCGCCGGGACTAAGCACAGATACGCAGTATTTT
d_call: TRBD2
clone_size: .
j_call: TRBJ2-3
v_call: TRBV19

cdr3_aa: CSVGDGATNEKLFF
cdr3_nt: TGCAGCGTAGGAGACGGAGCAACTAATGAAAAACTGTTTTTT
d_call: .
clone_size: .
j_call: TRBJ1-4
v_call: TRBV29-1

cdr3_aa: CASSQVYRLDF
cdr3_nt: TGTGCCAGCAGCCAAGTTTATCGCCTCGACTTC
d_call: .
clone_size: few
j_call: TRBJ1-2
v_call: TRBV4-2

cdr3_aa: CASSLRGASYGYTF
cdr3_nt: TGTGCCAGCAGTTTGCGGGGGGCCAGCTATGGCTACACCTTC
d_call: .
clone_size: .
j_call: TRBJ1-2
v_call: TRBV28

cdr3_aa: CASGDRGTIGYTF
cdr3_nt: TGTGCCAGCGGGGACAGGGGAACGATAGGCTACACCTTC
d_call: TRBD1
clone_size: few
j_call: TRBJ1-2
v_call: TRBV2

cdr3_aa: CASSPLSSYNSPLHF
cdr3_nt: TGTGCCAGCAGTCCTCTTAGCTCCTATAATTCACCCCTCCACTTT
d_call: .
clone_size: .
j_call: TRBJ1-6
v_call: TRBV28

cdr3_aa: CASSLGRDEKLFF
cdr3_nt: TGCGCCAGCAGCTTAGGCAGAGATGAAAAACTGTTTTTT
d_call: .
clone_size: few
j_call: TRBJ1-4
v_call: TRBV5-1

cdr3_aa: CAVHPGGGLRELFF
cdr3_nt: TGTGCCGTCCATCCGGGTGGGGGCCTGAGGGAGCTGTTTTTT
d_call: .
clone_size: .
j_call: TRBJ2-2
v_call: TRBV19

cdr3_aa: CASSLGSGGGEETQYF
cdr3_nt: TGTGCCAGCAGCTTAGGTTCCGGAGGGGGCGAAGAGACCCAGTACTTC
d_call: .
clone_size: .
j_call: TRBJ2-5
v_call: TRBV7-9

cdr3_aa: CAISGVSLMNTGELFF
cdr3_nt: TGTGCCATCAGTGGGGTCTCGCTCATGAACACCGGGGAGCTGTTTTTT
d_call: .
clone_size: .
j_call: TRBJ2-2
v_call: TRBV10-3

cdr3_aa: CASGQETSSPLHF
cdr3_nt: TGTGCCAGCGGACAGGAGACAAGTTCACCCCTCCACTTT
d_call: TRBD1
clone_size: .
j_call: TRBJ1-6
v_call: TRBV2

cdr3_aa: CASSPGLGATNEKLFF
cdr3_nt: TGTGCCAGCTCACCGGGATTGGGCGCAACTAATGAAAAACTGTTTTTT
d_call: .
clone_size: .
j_call: TRBJ1-4
v_call: TRBV18

cdr3_aa: CASSRRSGLDAEAFF
cdr3_nt: TGTGCCAGTAGTAGACGCTCAGGCCTGGATGCTGAAGCTTTCTTT
d_call: .
clone_size: .
j_call: TRBJ1-1
v_call: TRBV19

cdr3_aa: CASSEGAGGYSNQPQHF
cdr3_nt: TGTGCCAGCAGTGAAGGGGCGGGAGGTTATAGCAATCAGCCCCAGCATTTT
d_call: .
clone_size: .
j_call: TRBJ1-5
v_call: TRBV6-1

cdr3_aa: CASSPTRGPETQYF
cdr3_nt: TGTGCCAGCAGCCCGACCCGGGGCCCAGAGACCCAGTACTTC
d_call: .
clone_size: .
j_call: TRBJ2-5
v_call: TRBV7-6

cdr3_aa: CSVVKEEGYEQYF
cdr3_nt: TGCAGCGTTGTTAAGGAGGAAGGCTACGAGCAGTACTTC
d_call: .
clone_size: .
j_call: TRBJ2-7
v_call: TRBV29-1

cdr3_aa: CASSRGLAGVYDEQYF
cdr3_nt: TGTGCCAGCAGCCGCGGGCTAGCGGGGGTCTATGACGAGCAGTACTTC
d_call: TRBD2
clone_size: .
j_call: TRBJ2-7
v_call: TRBV7-8

cdr3_aa: CASSRAAYEQYF
cdr3_nt: TGTGCCAGCAGTCGGGCAGCCTACGAGCAGTACTTC
d_call: .
clone_size: .
j_call: TRBJ2-7
v_call: TRBV6-1

cdr3_aa: CASSTRPDIGTGELFF
cdr3_nt: TGTGCCAGCAGCACGAGGCCGGATATTGGCACCGGGGAGCTGTTTTTT
d_call: .
clone_size: .
j_call: TRBJ2-2
v_call: TRBV5-4

cdr3_aa: CASGLVNLTGRYRGSGNTIYF
cdr3_nt: TGTGCTAGTGGTTTGGTAAACCTAACGGGACGGTATCGAGGCTCTGGAAACACCATATATTTT
d_call: .
clone_size: .
j_call: TRBJ1-3
v_call: TRBV12-5

cdr3_aa: CASSYSGTNNSPLHF
cdr3_nt: TGTGCCAGCAGTTACTCTGGGACAAATAATTCACCCCTCCACTTT
d_call: .
clone_size: .
j_call: TRBJ1-6
v_call: TRBV6-6

cdr3_aa: CASRPAGVSSYEQYF
cdr3_nt: TGCGCCAGCAGACCAGCGGGGGTTAGCTCCTACGAGCAGTACTTC
d_call: TRBD2
clone_size: .
j_call: TRBJ2-7
v_call: TRBV4-1

cdr3_aa: CASVRTAGTPRKGHNEQFF
cdr3_nt: TGTGCCAGCGTCCGGACAGCCGGGACGCCACGAAAGGGTCACAATGAGCAGTTCTTC
d_call: .
clone_size: .
j_call: TRBJ2-1
v_call: TRBV6-4

cdr3_aa: CASSLSVDRSGGYTF
cdr3_nt: TGCGCCAGCAGCCTATCCGTAGACAGGTCGGGAGGCTACACCTTC
d_call: .
clone_size: .
j_call: TRBJ1-2
v_call: TRBV5-1

cdr3_aa: CASSFQGTHQPQHF
cdr3_nt: TGTGCCAGTAGCTTCCAGGGGACCCATCAGCCCCAGCATTTT
d_call: .
clone_size: .
j_call: TRBJ1-5
v_call: TRBV19